The 5 T cell receptor beta chains below were found in one sample sequenced in a study of cytomegalovirus exposure and HLA in healthy donors. This PCR relied on a set of 60 Vbeta primers and 13 Jbeta primers. Assay used: immunoSEQ multiplex PCR; TCRdb lists only in-frame clones, some missing. The sample lists tens of thousands of clones, over 40% seen once, with 6.2% in the top ten. Sequenced material: PBMCs. The receptors originated from a middle-aged woman in good health and CMV-seropositive.

V usage is TRBV11-2 and J usage is TRBJ2-5, with D possibly being TRBD2 (7 bases). CDR1 SGHAT and CDR2 FQNNGV come from the germline V gene. The germline V and J ends were trimmed by 1 base and 2 bases, with 11 bases remaining between them. CDR3 length equals 15 residues. Written as DNA, the CDR3 is TGTGCCAGCAGCTTAGGGCGGGGGCCGCAAGAGACCCAGTACTTC. This translates into CASSLGRGPQETQYF.

This clone was detected only a few times. One junction end disagrees with the germline gene, perhaps due to a read error. J is TRBJ1-2 and V is TRBV5-6; tentatively, D is TRBD1 (5 bases). This CDR3 has 14 amino acids. Germline loops: CDR1 SGHDT, CDR2 YYEEEE. The CDR3 protein is CASRLGRLGDGYTF. The CDR3, as DNA: TGTGCCAGCAGGTTGGGGCGACTTGGTGATGGCTACACCTTC.

This clone ranks as medium-sized. The CDR3 DNA reads TGTGCCAGCAGCCAAGCAGGGGCCTTGAACACTGAAGCTTTCTTT. Translated, it gives CASSQAGALNTEAFF. The V gene is TRBV14, the J gene TRBJ1-1; TRBD1 is a possible D gene (6 bases). The CDR3 is 15 amino acids. Trimming took 1 base from V and 0 from J, leaving 9 bases between them. Germline CDR1 is SGHDN and CDR2 is FVKESK.

A few counts support this clone. This chain joins TRBV7-2 and TRBJ1-4; TRBD1 might be the D (6 bases). Trimming took 5 bases from V and 6 from J, leaving 13 bases between them. CDR3 size: 14 residues. Looked up from germline, CDR1 is SGHTA and CDR2 is FQGNSA. CDR3 nucleotides: TGTGCCAGCAGCGGACAGTTAGGGTATGAAAAACTGTTTTTT. It is translated as CASSGQLGYEKLFF.

The rearrangement uses TRBV7-2 and TRBJ1-2, with TRBD1 identical over 7 bases. CDR1 and CDR2 from the germline V gene are SGHTA and FQGNSA. The V segment lost 1 base and the J segment 11 bases; nucleotides outside the gene matches: 7. This CDR3 has 13 amino acids. The DNA of the CDR3 is TGTGCCAGCAGCTTAGGAGGGGGCAGGTTGTACACCTTC. Protein product: CASSLGGGRLYTF.